This T cell receptor beta chain appears in the sequencing data of a study of OX40 agonist ivuxolimab in advanced cancers. Across the whole study: Patients were roughly 83% male with ages about 20 to 79, mean about 60. Whole-study findings and limits: Both CD4+ and CD8+ T cell populations in blood had undergone clonal expansion by week 6 at 0.1 to 3.0 mg/kg. Partial responders at 0.1-3.0 mg/kg had among the lowest clonal expansion.

Collection of blood occurred at baseline, at cycle 4 day 1, and at cycle 7 day 1. In the case of this clone: Antigen: not known.

The germline V and J ends were trimmed by 2 bases and 4 bases, with 16 bases remaining between them. This CDR3 has 16 amino acids. CDR1 is SGHRS, CDR2 YFSETQ, per germline. Some clones are missing from TCRdb's copy, which holds only in-frame ones; the method was immunoSEQ multiplex PCR. The table includes around 78,000 clones, about nine tenths detected once. The receptor was derived from an adult with an advanced solid tumor such as melanoma, head and neck, liver or kidney cancer. The chain links TRBV5-1 to TRBJ2-1; a possible D gene is TRBD1 (5 bases). Sequenced here: CD4+ or CD8+ T cells sorted from blood, sampled in a trial of the OX40 agonist ivuxolimab. The CDR3 region has the DNA TGCGCCAGCAGCTTTACCCTAGGGGATGTATACAATGAGCAGTTCTTC. Encoded protein: CASSFTLGDVYNEQFF.